This T cell receptor beta chain was identified in a study of T-cell memory formation after mild COVID-19. This clonotype was detected many times. Each CDR3 protein gets one entry after TCRdb re-called the 5' RACE reads with MiXCR. Counted here are approximately 210,000 distinct CDR3 sequences, 27% occurring once; the ten biggest clones make up around 10%. CDR3 size: 14 residues. The V gene lost 1 base and the J gene lost 4 bases, with 11 bases spanning the gap. The germline gives CDR1 SGHDT, CDR2 YYEEEE. Input material: PBMCs or a T cell subset sorted from them (not recorded which). This chain joins TRBV5-6 and TRBJ1-2, with D perhaps matching TRBD1 (5 bases). The sequence came from an adult woman who had mild COVID-19 (a few samples of this study predate the infection). Cell type and time point are not known. The CDR3 nucleotides read TGTGCCAGCAGCTTGTCGACAGCGATCTATGGCTACACCTTC. This sequence encodes CASSLSTAIYGYTF.